This T cell receptor beta chain came from a study of vaccination effects on CD4 cells after COVID-19 (dated by TCRdb to between 2021 and 2022). Regarding the complete study: Across the study, the median time from the second dose to post-vaccine sampling was 72 days (range 14 to 241). The full study included around nine COVID-19 convalescent patients and several SARS-CoV-2-naive healthy vaccine recipients. The study compared SARS-CoV-2 spike-specific CD4+ TCR repertoires before and after mRNA vaccination in COVID-19 convalescent patients and infection-naive vaccine recipients. Cultures from other donors in the study were sequenced using the Oncomine TCR Beta short-read assay on an Illumina iSeq 100. Overall study outcomes, separate from this receptor: At late post-vaccination timepoints, both infection-induced and vaccine-induced clones showed marked clonal contraction, consistent with waning T cell responses. In healthy vaccine recipients, vaccine-induced clones were almost all SARS-CoV-2 mono-reactive, with only 1 of 255 cross-reactive with common cold coronaviruses. Only a small number of convalescent patients were included, and no early post-infection timepoints were available, which limited the study.

The ViraFEST assay stimulated PBMC with viral peptide pools and then used TCR sequencing to identify antigen-specific CD4+ T cell clonotypes by expansion. After roughly 11 days of culture, CD4+ T cells were isolated with the EasySep CD4+ T cell isolation kit. Each participant got two doses of an mRNA SARS-CoV-2 vaccine, either BNT162b2 or mRNA-1273. None of the healthy vaccine recipients had a prior SARS-CoV-2 infection, which was confirmed by nucleocapsid antibody tests that came back negative both before and after vaccination. Each well held fewer than 2.5 million PBMC cultured in IMDM containing about 5.5% human AB serum, around 10 IU/ml IL-2 and gentamicin, along with around 11 ug/ml peptides. Half of the culture medium was replaced with fresh IL-2-containing medium on days 3 and 7. Unless otherwise noted, each peptide stimulation condition was cultured in triplicate wells. PBMC were separated from whole blood using Ficoll-Paque Plus gradient centrifugation and were then either cryopreserved at -140C or used fresh. The overlapping peptide pools covered the spike proteins of SARS-CoV-2 and of the common cold coronaviruses HCoV-NL63, HCoV-OC43 and HCoV-229E. The QIAamp micro DNA kit was used to extract genomic DNA from the cultured CD4+ T cells.

Libraries were constructed by the immunoSEQ multiplex PCR assay. DNA from the cultured and isolated CD4+ T cells underwent TCR beta CDR3 sequencing. In the authors' own workflow: Non-productive TCR sequences were removed, reads were trimmed to the CDR3 region, and CDR3s of at least 7 amino acids were retained. The MANAFEST web app was used to pick out antigen-specific clonotypes by comparing their expansion in peptide wells with that in reference cultures. To be called positive, a clone needed expansion at FDR<0.05 compared with the reference and with all other wells, an odds ratio greater than 5, and a frequency greater than 0.1% in two replicate wells. A clonotype was defined as cross-reactive if the clonotype was significantly expanded both in SARS-CoV-2 spike wells and in at least one common cold coronavirus spike condition. CDR3 similarity was assessed by Levenshtein distance with the stringdist R package, and unrooted trees were built with ape in R 3.6.1. The clones in this table, taken by TCRdb from immuneACCESS, are in-frame only. Not every clone is retained; where verified, under half of the shortfall comes from an unresolved V gene, and the cause of the rest is unknown. The D gene and trimming were derived from the DNA, and the V and J assignments and clone size from that table. Present in this sample are 40,000 to 50,000 clones, about 76% of which were seen just once. The ten largest make up around 16% of the sample.

Regarding this clone: The target of this receptor is not known. No clone much larger than this one lies a single base away; base qualities are absent.

A distance of 10 bases separates the germline ends of V and J, which lose 4 bases and 3 bases respectively. CDR1 and CDR2 (LGHDT, YNNKEL) derive from the germline V gene (reference sequence). Its CDR3 holds 13 amino acids, cysteine through phenylalanine. Solely the CDR3 DNA is kept, with 39 bases framed from the first base. This sequence was found in a human donor who received a COVID-19 vaccine. The material sequenced was CD4+ T cells from PBMCs cultured with HCoV-OC43 spike peptides, taken after COVID-19 vaccination. The sample's cell subset or site, from its label and the paper: HCoV-OC43 spike overlapping peptide pool stimulation. Rearrangement joined TRBV3-1 (or the pseudogene TRBV3-2) to TRBJ2-7; there is no confident call for the D gene. Read as DNA, the sequence is TGTGCCAGCAGCCCTCGTGGGGTCTACGAGCAGTACTTC. Translation gives CASSPRGVYEQYF.